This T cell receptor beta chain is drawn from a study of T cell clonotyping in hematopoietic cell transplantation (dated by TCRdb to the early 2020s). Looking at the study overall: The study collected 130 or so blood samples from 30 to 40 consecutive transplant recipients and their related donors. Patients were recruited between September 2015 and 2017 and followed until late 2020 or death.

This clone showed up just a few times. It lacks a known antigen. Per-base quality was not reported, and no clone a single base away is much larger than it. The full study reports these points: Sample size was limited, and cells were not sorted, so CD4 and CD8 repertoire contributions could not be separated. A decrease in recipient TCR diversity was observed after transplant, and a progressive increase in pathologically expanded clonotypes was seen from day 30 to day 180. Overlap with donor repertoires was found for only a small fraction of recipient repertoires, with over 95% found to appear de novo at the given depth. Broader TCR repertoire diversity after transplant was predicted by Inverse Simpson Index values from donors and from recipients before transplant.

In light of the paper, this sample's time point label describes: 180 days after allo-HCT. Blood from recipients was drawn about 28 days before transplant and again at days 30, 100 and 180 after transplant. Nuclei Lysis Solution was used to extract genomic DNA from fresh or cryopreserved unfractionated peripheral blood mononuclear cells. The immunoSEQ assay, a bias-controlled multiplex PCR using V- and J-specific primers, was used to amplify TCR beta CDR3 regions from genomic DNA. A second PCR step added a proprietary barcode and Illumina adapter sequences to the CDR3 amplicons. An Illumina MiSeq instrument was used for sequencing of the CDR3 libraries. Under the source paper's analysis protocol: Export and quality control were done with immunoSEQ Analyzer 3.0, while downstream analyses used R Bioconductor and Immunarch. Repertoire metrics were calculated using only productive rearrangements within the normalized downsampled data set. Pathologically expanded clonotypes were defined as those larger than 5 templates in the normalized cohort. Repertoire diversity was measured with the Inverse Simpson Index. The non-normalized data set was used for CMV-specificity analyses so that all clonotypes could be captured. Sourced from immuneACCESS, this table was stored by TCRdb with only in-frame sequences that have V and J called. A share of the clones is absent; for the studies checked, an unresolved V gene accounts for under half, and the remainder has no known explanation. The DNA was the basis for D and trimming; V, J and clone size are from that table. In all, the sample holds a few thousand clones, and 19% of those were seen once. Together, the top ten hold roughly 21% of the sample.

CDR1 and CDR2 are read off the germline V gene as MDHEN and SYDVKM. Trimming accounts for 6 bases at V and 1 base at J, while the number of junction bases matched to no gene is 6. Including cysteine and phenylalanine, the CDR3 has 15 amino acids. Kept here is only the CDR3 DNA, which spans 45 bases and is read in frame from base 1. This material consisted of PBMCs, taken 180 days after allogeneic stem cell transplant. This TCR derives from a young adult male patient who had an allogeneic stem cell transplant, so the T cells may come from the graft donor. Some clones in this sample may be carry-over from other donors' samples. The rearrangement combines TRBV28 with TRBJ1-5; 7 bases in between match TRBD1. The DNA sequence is TGTGCCAGCAGACTCGACAGGGAAAGCAATCAGCCCCAGCATTTT. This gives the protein CASRLDRESNQPQHF.